The rows below give T cell receptor beta chains drawn from one sample of a study of cytomegalovirus exposure and HLA in healthy donors. Libraries were prepared by immunoSEQ multiplex PCR; TCRdb keeps only in-frame clonotypes and omits some of them. The data show some 120,000 clones, 75% to 85% seen once. Source material: PBMCs. These receptors all stem from a man aged 25-45 years in good health and CMV-seropositive. Both conserved end residues are part of each CDR3. A D gene is named only where the DNA matches it firmly. The size field is filled for only some rows; it gives once, few, many or a size class.

j_call	clone_size	d_call	v_call	cdr3_aa	cdr3_nt
TRBJ2-7	few	NA	TRBV2	CASSGSSGISYEQYF	TGTGCCAGCAGTGGGTCGTCAGGGATCTCCTACGAGCAGTACTTC
TRBJ1-1	NA	NA	TRBV7-3	CASSSTGGDLNTEAFF	TGTGCCAGCAGCTCAACGGGTGGAGATTTGAACACTGAAGCTTTCTTT
TRBJ2-7	NA	NA	TRBV30	CAWRQVSSYEQYF	TGTGCCTGGAGACAGGTCTCATCCTACGAGCAGTACTTC
TRBJ1-2	once	TRBD1	TRBV19	CASSRSGTGISSNYGYTF	TGTGCCAGTAGTAGATCCGGGACAGGCATCAGTTCTAACTATGGCTACACCTTC
TRBJ2-1	NA	TRBD2	TRBV9	CASSVLTSGAYNEQFF	TGTGCCAGCAGCGTACTGACTAGCGGGGCTTACAATGAGCAGTTCTTC
TRBJ1-1	NA	NA	TRBV5-6	CASSPDLHRATEAFF	TGTGCCAGCAGCCCCGATCTACACAGGGCCACTGAAGCTTTCTTT
TRBJ1-3	NA	NA	TRBV5-6	CASSPVSDSGNTIYF	TGTGCCAGCAGCCCGGTATCGGACAGCGGAAACACCATATATTTT
TRBJ2-7	NA	NA	TRBV14	CASSQYGTGDWGEQYF	TGTGCCAGCAGCCAATATGGAACAGGGGACTGGGGCGAGCAGTACTTC
TRBJ1-1	NA	TRBD1	TRBV19	CASGHRGLVDSADGNTEAFF	TGTGCCAGTGGGCACAGGGGGCTAGTCGATAGTGCGGACGGGAACACTGAAGCTTTCTTT
TRBJ1-5	NA	NA	TRBV18	CASSPSVSQPQHF	TGTGCCAGCTCACCGAGCGTATCCCAGCCCCAGCATTTT
TRBJ1-2	NA	TRBD1	TRBV28	CASSYFLQGTYGYTF	TGTGCCAGCAGCTACTTCCTACAGGGGACCTATGGCTACACCTTC
TRBJ1-1	NA	NA	TRBV11-3	CASSLDAPYPEGDYTEAFF	TGTGCCAGCAGCTTAGATGCCCCCTATCCTGAGGGAGATTACACTGAAGCTTTCTTT
TRBJ2-4	few	TRBD2	TRBV9	CASSAGLGGNIQYF	TGTGCCAGCAGCGCGGGACTAGGCGGAAACATTCAGTACTTC
TRBJ1-1	NA	TRBD1	TRBV7-2	CASSFTGGNTEAFF	TGTGCCAGCAGCTTTACAGGGGGAAACACTGAAGCTTTCTTT
TRBJ2-7	NA	NA	TRBV11-2	CASSLGAGQQYEQYF	TGTGCCAGCAGCTTAGGTGCGGGACAGCAATACGAGCAGTACTTC
TRBJ1-2	NA	TRBD1	TRBV7-9	CSSSSGRDRDYGYTF	TGTTCCAGCAGCTCTGGTAGGGACAGGGACTATGGCTACACCTTC
TRBJ2-1	NA	TRBD1	TRBV25-1	CASSEYDRGQNEQFF	TGTGCCAGCAGTGAATACGACAGGGGGCAAAATGAGCAGTTCTTC
TRBJ2-6	once	NA	TRBV5-6	CASSSPGSVISGANVLTF	TGTGCCAGCAGCTCCCCGGGAAGTGTCATCTCTGGGGCCAACGTCCTGACTTTC
TRBJ2-7	once	TRBD2	TRBV27	CASTPSAGARSYEQYF	TGTGCCAGCACCCCTAGCGCGGGAGCCCGCTCCTACGAGCAGTACTTC
TRBJ1-4	NA	NA	TRBV18	CASSPEARGEKLFF	TGTGCCAGCTCACCAGAGGCGAGAGGTGAAAAACTGTTTTTT
TRBJ1-1	few	NA	TRBV25-1	CASSRRRDTEAFF	TGTGCCAGCAGTAGGAGGAGAGACACTGAAGCTTTCTTT
TRBJ1-1	NA	TRBD1	TRBV11-2	CASSLAQGAASTEAFF	TGTGCCAGCAGCTTAGCACAGGGGGCCGCTAGCACTGAAGCTTTCTTT
TRBJ1-1	NA	NA	TRBV11-2	CASSFELEAFF	TGTGCCAGCAGCTTTGAGCTTGAAGCTTTCTTT
TRBJ1-2	NA	TRBD1	TRBV27	CASSSAGTDNYGYTF	TGTGCCAGCAGTTCAGCCGGGACAGATAACTATGGCTACACCTTC
TRBJ1-2	NA	NA	TRBV5-6	CASSYPQTGGYTF	TGTGCCAGCAGCTACCCTCAGACAGGTGGCTACACCTTC
TRBJ2-1	NA	TRBD2	TRBV5-1	CASSSGTSVYNEQFF	TGCGCCAGCAGCTCCGGGACTAGCGTTTACAATGAGCAGTTCTTC
TRBJ2-7	NA	NA	TRBV6-5	CASSQEGPSYEQYF	TGTGCCAGCAGTCAGGAGGGCCCGTCCTACGAGCAGTACTTC
TRBJ1-1	NA	NA	TRBV11-3	CASSYPRGPSDAFF	TGTGCCAGCAGCTATCCCAGGGGCCCATCCGACGCTTTCTTT
TRBJ2-1	NA	NA	TRBV7-3	CASSLGQGDEQFF	TGTGCCAGCAGCCTCGGACAAGGCGATGAGCAGTTCTTC
TRBJ1-2	NA	TRBD1	TRBV29-1	CSVLGGQGANGYTF	TGCAGCGTCCTAGGGGGACAGGGGGCAAACGGCTACACCTTC
TRBJ2-1	NA	NA	TRBV5-6	CASSLSGADEQFF	TGTGCCAGCAGCCTCAGTGGGGCGGATGAGCAGTTCTTC
TRBJ2-2	once	TRBD2	TRBV7-9	CASSLLGGRNTGELFF	TGTGCCAGCAGCCTCCTCGGGGGGAGGAACACCGGGGAGCTGTTTTTT
TRBJ1-4	NA	TRBD1	TRBV7-9	CSSSAGQVRLFLNEKLFF	TGTTCCAGCAGCGCCGGACAGGTTCGACTTTTTCTTAATGAAAAACTGTTTTTT
TRBJ2-5	few	TRBD2	TRBV5-8	CASSLVAGGYQETQYF	TGTGCCAGCAGCTTGGTAGCGGGGGGGTACCAAGAGACCCAGTACTTC
TRBJ2-5	NA	NA	TRBV13	CASSSTGGLSETQYF	TGTGCCAGCAGCTCCACCGGGGGGCTTTCAGAGACCCAGTACTTC
TRBJ2-2	NA	TRBD1	TRBV7-6	CASGTGANTGELFF	TGTGCCAGCGGGACAGGAGCGAACACCGGGGAGCTGTTTTTT
TRBJ2-2	NA	NA	TRBV11-2	CASNWGVVAGELFF	TGTGCCAGCAACTGGGGGGTGGTCGCCGGGGAGCTGTTTTTT
TRBJ2-1	NA	TRBD1	TRBV19	CASSQYRDSLINEQFF	TGTGCCAGTAGTCAATACCGGGACAGCCTGATTAATGAGCAGTTCTTC
TRBJ1-2	once	TRBD1	TRBV5-6	CASRIRGRVYGYTF	TGTGCCAGCAGAATCAGGGGGCGAGTCTATGGCTACACCTTC
TRBJ1-2	NA	NA	TRBV6-5	CASSYSGRVGYGYTF	TGTGCCAGCAGTTACTCTGGCAGGGTGGGGTATGGCTACACCTTC